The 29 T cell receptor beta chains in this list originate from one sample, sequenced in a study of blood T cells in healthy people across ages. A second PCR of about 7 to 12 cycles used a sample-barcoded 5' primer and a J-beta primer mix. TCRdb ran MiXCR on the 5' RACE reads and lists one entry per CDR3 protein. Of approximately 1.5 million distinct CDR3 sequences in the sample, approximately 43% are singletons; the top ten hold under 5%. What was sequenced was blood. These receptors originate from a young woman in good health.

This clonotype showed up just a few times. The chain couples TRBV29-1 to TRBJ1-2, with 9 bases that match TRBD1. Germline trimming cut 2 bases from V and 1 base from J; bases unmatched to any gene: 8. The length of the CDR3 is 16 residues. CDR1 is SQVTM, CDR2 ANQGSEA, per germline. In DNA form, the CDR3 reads TGCAGCGTTGAACGGGCCGGGACAGGGCTTAACTATGGCTACACCTTC. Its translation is CSVERAGTGLNYGYTF.

The CDR3 here is CASSLAGGIIYGYTF. The CDR3 DNA follows: TGTGCCAGCAGTTTAGCGGGGGGGATCATCTATGGCTACACCTTC. The chain links TRBV12-3 or TRBV12-4 to TRBJ1-2; possible D gene TRBD1, 5 bases. The CDR3 loop spans 15 amino acids. Trimming took 0 bases from V and 4 from J, leaving 12 bases between them.

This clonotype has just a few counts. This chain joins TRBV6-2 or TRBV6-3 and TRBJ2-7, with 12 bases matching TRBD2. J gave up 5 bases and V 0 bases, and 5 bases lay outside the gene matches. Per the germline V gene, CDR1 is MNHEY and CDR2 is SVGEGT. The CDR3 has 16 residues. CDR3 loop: CASSYSLTSGSHEQYF. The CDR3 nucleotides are TGTGCCAGCAGTTACTCCTTGACTAGCGGGAGTCACGAGCAGTACTTC.

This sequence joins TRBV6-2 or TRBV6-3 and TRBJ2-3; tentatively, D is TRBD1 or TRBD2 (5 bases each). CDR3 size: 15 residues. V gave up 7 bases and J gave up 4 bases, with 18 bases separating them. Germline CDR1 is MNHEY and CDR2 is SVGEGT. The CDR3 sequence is CASTGAIMTADTQYF. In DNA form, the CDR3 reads TGTGCCAGCACCGGGGCCATAATGACCGCAGATACGCAGTATTTT.

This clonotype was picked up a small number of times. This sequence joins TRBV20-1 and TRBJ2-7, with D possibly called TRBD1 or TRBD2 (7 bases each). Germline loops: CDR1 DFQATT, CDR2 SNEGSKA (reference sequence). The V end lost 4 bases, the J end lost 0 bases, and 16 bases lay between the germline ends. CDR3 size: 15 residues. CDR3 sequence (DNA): TGCAGTGCTACAGGGGGGGCGAAATTCTCCTACGAGCAGTACTTC. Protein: CSATGGAKFSYEQYF.

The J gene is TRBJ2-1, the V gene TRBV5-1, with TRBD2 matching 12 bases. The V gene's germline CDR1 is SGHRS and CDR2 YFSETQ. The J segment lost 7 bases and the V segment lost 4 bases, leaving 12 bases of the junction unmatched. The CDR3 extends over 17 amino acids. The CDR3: CASSPGLAGRIGNEQFF. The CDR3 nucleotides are TGCGCCAGCAGCCCGGGACTAGCGGGCCGCATAGGAAATGAGCAGTTCTTC.

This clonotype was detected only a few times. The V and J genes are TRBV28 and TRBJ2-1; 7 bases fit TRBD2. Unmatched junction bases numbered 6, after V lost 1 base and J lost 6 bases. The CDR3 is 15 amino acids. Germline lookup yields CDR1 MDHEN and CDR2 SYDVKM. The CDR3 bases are TGTGCCAGCAGTTTATTCGCGGGAGTACGCAATGAGCAGTTCTTC. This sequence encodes CASSLFAGVRNEQFF.

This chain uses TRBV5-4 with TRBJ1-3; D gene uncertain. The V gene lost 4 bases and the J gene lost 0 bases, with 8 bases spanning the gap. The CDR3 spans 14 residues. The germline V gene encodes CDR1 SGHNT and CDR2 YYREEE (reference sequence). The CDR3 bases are TGTGCCAGCAGCCGTGGGGACTCTGGAAACACCATATATTTT. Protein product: CASSRGDSGNTIYF.

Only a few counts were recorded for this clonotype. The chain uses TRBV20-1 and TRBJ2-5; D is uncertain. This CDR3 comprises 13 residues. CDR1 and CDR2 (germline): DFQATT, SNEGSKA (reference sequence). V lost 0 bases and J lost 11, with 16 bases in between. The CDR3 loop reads CSARDPIVVWQYF. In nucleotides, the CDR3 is TGCAGTGCTAGAGACCCAATAGTAGTGTGGCAGTACTTC.

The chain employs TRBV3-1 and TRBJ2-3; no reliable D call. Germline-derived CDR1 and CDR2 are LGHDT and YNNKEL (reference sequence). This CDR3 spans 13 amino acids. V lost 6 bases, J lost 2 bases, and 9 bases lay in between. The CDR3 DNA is TGTGCCAGCAGTCAGGCGAACACAGATACGCAGTATTTT. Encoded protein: CASSQANTDTQYF.

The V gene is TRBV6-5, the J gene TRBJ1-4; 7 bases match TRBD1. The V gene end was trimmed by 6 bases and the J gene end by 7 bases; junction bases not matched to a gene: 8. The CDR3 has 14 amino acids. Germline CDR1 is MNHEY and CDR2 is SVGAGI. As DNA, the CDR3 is TGTGCCAGCAGCTCAGGGGGAATGAGTGAAAAACTGTTTTTT. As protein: CASSSGGMSEKLFF.

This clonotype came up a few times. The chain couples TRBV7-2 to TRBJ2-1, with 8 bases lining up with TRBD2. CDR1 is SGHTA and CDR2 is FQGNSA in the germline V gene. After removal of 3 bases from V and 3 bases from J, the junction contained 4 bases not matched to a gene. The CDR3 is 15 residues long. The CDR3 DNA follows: TGTGCCAGCAGCTTTGCTAGCGGGTTCTACAATGAGCAGTTCTTC. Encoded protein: CASSFASGFYNEQFF.

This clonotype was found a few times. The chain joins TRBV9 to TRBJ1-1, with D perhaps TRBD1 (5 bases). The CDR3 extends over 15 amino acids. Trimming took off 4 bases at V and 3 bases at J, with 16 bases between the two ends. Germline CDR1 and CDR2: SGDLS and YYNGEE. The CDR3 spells CASSPTGGPYTEAFF. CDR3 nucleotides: TGTGCCAGCAGCCCAACCGGGGGTCCATACACTGAAGCTTTCTTT.

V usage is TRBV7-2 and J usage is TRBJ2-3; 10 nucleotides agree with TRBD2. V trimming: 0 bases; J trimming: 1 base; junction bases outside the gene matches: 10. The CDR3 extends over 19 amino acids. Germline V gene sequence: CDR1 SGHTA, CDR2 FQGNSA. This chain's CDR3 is CASSLAIPVSGGRTDTQYF. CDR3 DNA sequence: TGTGCCAGCAGCTTAGCCATCCCCGTTAGCGGGGGGCGCACAGATACGCAGTATTTT.

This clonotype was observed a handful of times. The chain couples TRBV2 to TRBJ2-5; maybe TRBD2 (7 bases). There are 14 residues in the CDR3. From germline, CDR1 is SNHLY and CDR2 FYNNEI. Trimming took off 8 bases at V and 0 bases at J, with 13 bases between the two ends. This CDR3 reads CASLIGGDQETQYF. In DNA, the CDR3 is TGTGCCAGCCTAATAGGGGGGGACCAAGAGACCCAGTACTTC.

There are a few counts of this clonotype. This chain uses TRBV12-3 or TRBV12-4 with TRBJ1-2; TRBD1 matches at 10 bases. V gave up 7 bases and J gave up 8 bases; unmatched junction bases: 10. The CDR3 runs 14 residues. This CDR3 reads CASTRDRGLWGYTF. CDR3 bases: TGTGCCAGCACCCGGGACAGGGGTCTATGGGGCTACACCTTC.

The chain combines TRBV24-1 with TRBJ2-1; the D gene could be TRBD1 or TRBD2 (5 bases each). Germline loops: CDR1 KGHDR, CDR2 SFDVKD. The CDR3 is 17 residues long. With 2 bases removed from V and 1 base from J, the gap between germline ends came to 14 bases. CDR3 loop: CATSDSQGPSSYNEQFF. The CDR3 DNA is TGTGCCACCAGTGATTCGCAGGGACCAAGTTCCTACAATGAGCAGTTCTTC.

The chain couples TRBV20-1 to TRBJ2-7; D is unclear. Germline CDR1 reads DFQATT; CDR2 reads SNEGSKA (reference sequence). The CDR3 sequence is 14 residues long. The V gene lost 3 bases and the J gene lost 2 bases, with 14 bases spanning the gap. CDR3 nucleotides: TGCAGTGCTAGCAGCGTTATGGCGACCTACGAGCAGTACTTC. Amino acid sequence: CSASSVMATYEQYF.

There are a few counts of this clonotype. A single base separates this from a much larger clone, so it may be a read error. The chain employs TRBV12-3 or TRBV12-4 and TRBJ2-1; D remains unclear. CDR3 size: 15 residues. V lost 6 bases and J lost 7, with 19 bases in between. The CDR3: CASSSQREGRNEQFF. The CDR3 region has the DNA TGTGCCAGCAGCTCCCAAAGGGAAGGGCGGAATGAGCAGTTCTTC.

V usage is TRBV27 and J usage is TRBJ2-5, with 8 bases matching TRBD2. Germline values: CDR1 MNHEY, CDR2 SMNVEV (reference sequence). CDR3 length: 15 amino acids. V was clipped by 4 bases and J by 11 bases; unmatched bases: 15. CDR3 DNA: TGTGCCAGCAGTTCCCCGGGACTAGGCTACAATGAGCAGTACTTC. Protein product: CASSSPGLGYNEQYF.

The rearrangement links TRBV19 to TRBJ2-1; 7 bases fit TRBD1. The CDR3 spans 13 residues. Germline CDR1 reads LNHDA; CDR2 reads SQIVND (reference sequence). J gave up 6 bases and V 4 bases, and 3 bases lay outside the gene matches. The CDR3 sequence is CASSTNRGNEQFF. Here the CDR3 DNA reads TGTGCCAGTAGTACCAACAGGGGCAATGAGCAGTTCTTC.

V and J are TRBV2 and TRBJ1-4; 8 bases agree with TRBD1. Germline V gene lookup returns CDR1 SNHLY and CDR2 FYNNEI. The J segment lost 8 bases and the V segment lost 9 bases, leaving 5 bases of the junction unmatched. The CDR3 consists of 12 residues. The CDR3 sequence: CARTGDDEKLFF. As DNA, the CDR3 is TGTGCCAGGACAGGGGATGACGAAAAACTGTTTTTT.

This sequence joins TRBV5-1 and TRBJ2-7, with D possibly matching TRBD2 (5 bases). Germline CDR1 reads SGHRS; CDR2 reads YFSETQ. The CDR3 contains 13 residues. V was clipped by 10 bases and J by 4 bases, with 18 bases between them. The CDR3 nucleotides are TGCGCCGGCAACGTCTTAGGGAGTTACGAGCAGTACTTC. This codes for CAGNVLGSYEQYF.

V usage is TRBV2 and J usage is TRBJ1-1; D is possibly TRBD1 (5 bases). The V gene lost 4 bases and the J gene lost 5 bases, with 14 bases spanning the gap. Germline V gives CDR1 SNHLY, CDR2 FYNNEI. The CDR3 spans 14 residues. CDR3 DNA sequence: TGTGCCAGCAGTGTCCAGGGAAGATGGACTGAAGCTTTCTTT. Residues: CASSVQGRWTEAFF.

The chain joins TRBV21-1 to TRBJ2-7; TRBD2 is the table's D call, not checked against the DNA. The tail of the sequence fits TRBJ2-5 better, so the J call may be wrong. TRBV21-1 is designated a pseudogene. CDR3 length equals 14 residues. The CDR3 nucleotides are TGTGCCAGCAGCAAAGGGAGGCTAGTGGAGACCCAGTACTTC. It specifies CASSKGRLVETQYF.

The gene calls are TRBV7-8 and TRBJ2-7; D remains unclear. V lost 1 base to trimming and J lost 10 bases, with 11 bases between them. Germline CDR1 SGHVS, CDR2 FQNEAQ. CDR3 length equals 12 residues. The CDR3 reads CASSLGSPAQYF. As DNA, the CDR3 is TGTGCCAGCAGCTTAGGGTCCCCGGCCCAGTACTTC.

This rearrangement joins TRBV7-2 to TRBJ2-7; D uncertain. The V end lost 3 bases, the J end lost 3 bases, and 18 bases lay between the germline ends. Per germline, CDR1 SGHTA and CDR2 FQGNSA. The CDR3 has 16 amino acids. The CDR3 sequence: CASSFNPGPSYYEQYF. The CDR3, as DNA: TGTGCCAGCAGCTTTAACCCTGGACCGTCTTACTACGAGCAGTACTTC.

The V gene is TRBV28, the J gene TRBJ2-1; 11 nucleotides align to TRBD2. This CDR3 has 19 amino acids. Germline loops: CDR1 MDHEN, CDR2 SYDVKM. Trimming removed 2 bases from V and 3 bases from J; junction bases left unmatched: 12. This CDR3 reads CASSLKGASGRRIYNEQFF. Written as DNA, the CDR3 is TGTGCCAGCAGTTTAAAGGGGGCTAGCGGGAGGAGGATCTACAATGAGCAGTTCTTC.

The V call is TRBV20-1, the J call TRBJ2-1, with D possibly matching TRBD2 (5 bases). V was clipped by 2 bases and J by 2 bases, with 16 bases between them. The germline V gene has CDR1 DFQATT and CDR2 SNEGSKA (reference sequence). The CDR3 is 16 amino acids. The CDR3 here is CSARFLRGSAYNEQFF. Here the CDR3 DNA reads TGCAGTGCTAGATTCCTTAGAGGGAGTGCCTACAATGAGCAGTTCTTC.